This T cell receptor beta chain is drawn from a study of T cells in Graves' hyperthyroidism and ophthalmopathy. Overall study: Blood from the periphery was taken at initial diagnosis, before any treatment. Study conclusions and caveats: Ophthalmopathy was identified by the model a median roughly 6.5 months ahead of onset.

Regions amplified from RNA transcripts were the TCR beta CDR3 regions. During a first-round RT-PCR of the TCR CDR3, the HTBI primer set was used. MiXCR was run by TCRdb on the multiplex PCR reads, yielding one entry per CDR3 protein. The table records approximately 400,000 distinct CDR3 sequences, roughly 13% of them present only once. CDR3 size: 17 residues. Germline V gives CDR1 ENHRY, CDR2 SYGVKD. V was cut by 6 bases and J by 2 bases, with 21 bases left in between. The table lists this clonotype with many counts. As yet, its antigen is unknown. The sequenced sample was blood. The TCR sequence derives from a woman in her sixties with Graves' hyperthyroidism. This chain connects TRBV10-3 to TRBJ2-3; D is possibly TRBD1 or TRBD2 (5 bases each). CDR3 loop: CAIRGVLSADYTDTQYF. The CDR3, as DNA: TGTGCCATCAGGGGGGTTTTATCCGCGGATTACACAGATACGCAGTATTTT.